Each of the 10 T cell receptor beta chains below was sequenced from the same sample in a study of beta chain features in type 1 diabetes. All of the isolated RNA was reverse transcribed, so expressed TCRB transcripts were sequenced. Data came from immunoSEQ multiplex PCR; TCRdb stores just in-frame clones and leaves some out. The table lists about 900,000 clones, 15% to 20% of them singletons, with about 0.02% in the top ten. Sequenced sample: naive CD4+ T cells from blood. The origin of the receptors is a woman aged 18 to 35 in good health.

The genes are TRBV5-1 and TRBJ2-7; D is uncertain. This CDR3 comprises 13 residues. Germline V lookup: CDR1 SGHRS, CDR2 YFSETQ. The germline V and J ends were trimmed by 3 bases and 5 bases, with 12 bases remaining between them. In DNA form, the CDR3 reads TGCGCCAGCAGCTCCTCTAGGGTTGACGAGCAGTACTTC. It yields the protein CASSSSRVDEQYF.

This sequence joins TRBV7-8 and TRBJ1-1; 10 positions agree with TRBD1. V was clipped by 5 bases and J by 0 bases; unmatched bases: 6. The germline CDR1 and CDR2 sequences are SGHVS and FQNEAQ. The CDR3 is made up of 16 amino acids. For the CDR3, the DNA is TGTGCCAGCAGCCCAGACAGGGGGCGCGTGAACACTGAAGCTTTCTTT. Translated: CASSPDRGRVNTEAFF.

This clone was seen a handful of times. J is TRBJ2-3 and V is TRBV7-9, with a possible D match to TRBD1 (5 bases). The V end was cut by 3 bases, the J end by 2 bases, with 15 bases between. Germline assignment: CDR1 SEHNR and CDR2 FQNEAQ (reference sequence). The CDR3 spans 16 residues. This CDR3 reads CASSLPRTTNTDTQYF. In DNA form, the CDR3 reads TGTGCCAGCAGCTTGCCCCGGACAACAAACACAGATACGCAGTATTTT.

V is TRBV27 and J is TRBJ2-5, with no clear D. The V end was cut by 7 bases, the J end by 2 bases, with 11 bases between. Germline lookup yields CDR1 MNHEY and CDR2 SMNVEV (reference sequence). The CDR3 has 13 amino acids. In nucleotides, the CDR3 is TGTGCCAGCAAAAAAGCCGATCAAGAGACCCAGTACTTC. Residues: CASKKADQETQYF.

This clone was counted between two and nine times. The gene calls are TRBV7-9 and TRBJ2-1; D gene ambiguous. The CDR3 runs 14 residues. Looked up from germline, CDR1 is SEHNR and CDR2 is FQNEAQ (reference sequence). The germline V and J ends were trimmed by 5 bases and 7 bases, with 15 bases remaining between them. The DNA for the CDR3 is TGTGCCAGCAGCCCCAGGCGGTTATCGAATGAGCAGTTCTTC. This gives the protein CASSPRRLSNEQFF.

This clone was detected a few times. V usage is TRBV27 and J usage is TRBJ2-7, with 10 bases lining up with TRBD1. CDR1 is MNHEY and CDR2 is SMNVEV in the germline V gene (reference sequence). The CDR3 extends over 18 amino acids. The junction had 19 bases not matched to a gene; V was cut back by 8 bases and J by 3 bases. The DNA for the CDR3 is TGTGCCAGCTCACCAACCGGGACAGGGGCCCCGAGCCTCTACGAGCAGTACTTC. It translates to CASSPTGTGAPSLYEQYF.

This clone was observed a handful of times. A junction boundary mismatches the germline segment, possibly from a read error. The chain employs TRBV5-1 and TRBJ2-7; D ambiguous. Germline V gene sequence: CDR1 SGHRS, CDR2 YFSETQ. This CDR3 contains 15 residues. The CDR3 loop reads CASSFTYPGSHEQYF. The CDR3 nucleotides are TGCGCCAGCAGCTTCACTTACCCAGGCTCCCACGAGCAGTACTTC.

This clone was seen only a few times. The chain employs TRBV4-1 and TRBJ1-2, with unresolved D. Germline V gives CDR1 MGHRA, CDR2 YSYEKL. Trimming took off 1 base at V and 5 bases at J, with 14 bases between the two ends. The CDR3 sequence is 15 residues long. Here the CDR3 DNA reads TGCGCCAGCAGCCAAGTTGGCTCCTTTTGGTATGGCTACACCTTC. Protein sequence: CASSQVGSFWYGYTF.

This clone was seen a few times. V is TRBV28 and J is TRBJ2-3; 9 nucleotides match TRBD2. The trim removed 7 bases at V and 2 bases at J, leaving 10 bases unmatched. This CDR3 has 16 amino acids. The germline V gene encodes CDR1 MDHEN and CDR2 SYDVKM. The CDR3 DNA sequence: TGTGCCAGCACCCACCCCCTAGCGGGAAACACAGATACGCAGTATTTT. This translates into CASTHPLAGNTDTQYF.

The V gene is TRBV7-2, the J gene TRBJ1-1; unclear D gene. The germline V gene has CDR1 SGHTA and CDR2 FQGNSA. The V end lost 7 bases, the J end lost 7 bases, and 7 bases lay between the germline ends. CDR3 size: 10 residues. The CDR3 loop is CASTRVEAFF. In DNA form, the CDR3 reads TGTGCCAGCACCCGTGTTGAAGCTTTCTTT.